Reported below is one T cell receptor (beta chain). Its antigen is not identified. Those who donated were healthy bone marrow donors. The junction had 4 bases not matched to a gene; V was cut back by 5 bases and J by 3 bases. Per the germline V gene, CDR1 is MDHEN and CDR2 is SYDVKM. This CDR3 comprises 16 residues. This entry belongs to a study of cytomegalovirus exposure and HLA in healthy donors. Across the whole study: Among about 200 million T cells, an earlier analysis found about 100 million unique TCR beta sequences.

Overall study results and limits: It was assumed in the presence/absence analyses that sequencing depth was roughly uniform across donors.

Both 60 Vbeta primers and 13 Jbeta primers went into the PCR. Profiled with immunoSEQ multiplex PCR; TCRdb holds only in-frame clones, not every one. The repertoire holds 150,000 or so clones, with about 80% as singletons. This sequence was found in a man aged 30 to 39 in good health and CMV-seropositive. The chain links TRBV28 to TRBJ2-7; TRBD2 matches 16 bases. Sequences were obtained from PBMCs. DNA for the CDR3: TGTGCCAGCAGTGGGACTAGCGGGAGGGCCTTCTACGAGCAGTACTTC. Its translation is CASSGTSGRAFYEQYF.